A selection of T cell receptor beta chains follows, all from one sample in a study of blood T cell repertoires in COVID-19. Sequencing used immunoSEQ multiplex PCR; TCRdb keeps in-frame clones, though not all of them. This table has under 200,000 clones, roughly 84% appearing once. Specimen: PBMCs or T cells enriched from blood (not recorded which). The receptors derive from a man aged 55 to 70 who had recovered from COVID-19. Each CDR3 is given with its conserved first and last residue. The D gene is left open where the match is weak. Clone sizes are given selectively: once, few, many, or a class where the clone is expanded.

D gene: TRBD1
V gene: TRBV10-3
clone size: -
J gene: TRBJ2-1
CDR3 DNA: TGTGCCATCAGCTCCGTTGGGACAGTCAATGAGCAGTTCTTC
CDR3 protein: CAISSVGTVNEQFF

D gene: TRBD1
V gene: TRBV30
clone size: -
J gene: TRBJ2-7
CDR3 DNA: TGTGCCTGGTGGGACAGGGGCGCTCCCGAGCAGTACTTC
CDR3 protein: CAWWDRGAPEQYF

D gene: TRBD1
V gene: TRBV10-2
clone size: -
J gene: TRBJ2-7
CDR3 DNA: TGCGCCAGCAGCGAATTACAGGGGCCGTACGAGCAGTACTTC
CDR3 protein: CASSELQGPYEQYF

D gene: TRBD1
V gene: TRBV4-1
clone size: -
J gene: TRBJ1-2
CDR3 DNA: TGCGCCAGCAGCCATAGGACAGGGGGCGACTATGGCTACACCTTC
CDR3 protein: CASSHRTGGDYGYTF

D gene: -
V gene: TRBV6-5
clone size: -
J gene: TRBJ1-4
CDR3 DNA: TGTGCCAGCAGTCCTGAACCGGTTGCTGAAAAACTGTTTTTT
CDR3 protein: CASSPEPVAEKLFF

D gene: -
V gene: TRBV14
clone size: -
J gene: TRBJ1-2
CDR3 DNA: TGTGCCAGCAGCCAAGAAATACACACCAACTATGGCTACACCTTC
CDR3 protein: CASSQEIHTNYGYTF

D gene: -
V gene: TRBV5-4
clone size: -
J gene: TRBJ1-1
CDR3 DNA: TGTGCCAGCAGCTGGGACACGGGGTCCCGATACACTGAAGCTTTCTTT
CDR3 protein: CASSWDTGSRYTEAFF

D gene: -
V gene: TRBV7-9
clone size: -
J gene: TRBJ2-5
CDR3 DNA: TGTGCCAGCAGCTTAGTACTAGCCTCCCAAGAGACCCAGTACTTC
CDR3 protein: CASSLVLASQETQYF

D gene: -
V gene: TRBV21-1
clone size: -
J gene: TRBJ1-6
CDR3 DNA: TGTGCCAGCAGCACGGGCAGGGGCCGATGGCAGGGATCACCCCTCCACTTT
CDR3 protein: CASSTGRGRWQGSPLHF

D gene: -
V gene: TRBV12-5
clone size: -
J gene: TRBJ2-1
CDR3 DNA: TGTGCTAGTGGTTTGGTACGGGGCCCCGACAGGCGGAATGAGCAGTTCTTC
CDR3 protein: CASGLVRGPDRRNEQFF

D gene: TRBD2
V gene: TRBV7-9
clone size: -
J gene: TRBJ2-7
CDR3 DNA: TGTGCCAGCAGCCAACCAGGACTAGCGAACGAGCAGTACTTC
CDR3 protein: CASSQPGLANEQYF

D gene: TRBD2
V gene: TRBV27
clone size: few
J gene: TRBJ2-1
CDR3 DNA: TGTGCCAGCAGCCCCGGGACTAGCGGGGTCAATGAGCAGTTCTTC
CDR3 protein: CASSPGTSGVNEQFF